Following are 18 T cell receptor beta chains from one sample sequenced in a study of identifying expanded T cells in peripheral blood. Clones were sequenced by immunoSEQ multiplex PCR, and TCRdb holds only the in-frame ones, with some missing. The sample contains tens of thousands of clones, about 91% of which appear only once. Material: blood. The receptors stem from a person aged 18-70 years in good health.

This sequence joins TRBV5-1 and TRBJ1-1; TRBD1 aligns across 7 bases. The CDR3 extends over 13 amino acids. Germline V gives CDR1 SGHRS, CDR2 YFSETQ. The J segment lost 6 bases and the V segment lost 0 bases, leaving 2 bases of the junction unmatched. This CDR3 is CASSLGGQPEAFF. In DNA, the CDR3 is TGCGCCAGCAGCTTGGGGGGACAGCCTGAAGCTTTCTTT.

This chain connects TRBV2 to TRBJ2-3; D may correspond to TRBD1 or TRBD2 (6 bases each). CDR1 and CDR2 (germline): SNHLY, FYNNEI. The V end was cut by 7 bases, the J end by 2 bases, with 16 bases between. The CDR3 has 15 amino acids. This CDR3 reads CASTRLGQYTDTQYF. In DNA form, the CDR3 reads TGTGCCAGCACCCGACTAGGACAGTACACAGATACGCAGTATTTT.

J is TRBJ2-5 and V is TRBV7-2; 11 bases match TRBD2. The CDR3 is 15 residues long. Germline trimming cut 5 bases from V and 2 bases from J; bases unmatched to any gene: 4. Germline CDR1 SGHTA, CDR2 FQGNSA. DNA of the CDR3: TGTGCCAGCAGCGGCAGACTAGCGGGGCAAGAGACCCAGTACTTC. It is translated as CASSGRLAGQETQYF.

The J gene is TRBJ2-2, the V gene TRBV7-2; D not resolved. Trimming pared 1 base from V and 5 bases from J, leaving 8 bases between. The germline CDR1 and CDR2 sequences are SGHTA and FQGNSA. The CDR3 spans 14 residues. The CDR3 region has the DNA TGTGCCAGCAGCTTAGGGTTAGAAACCGGGGAGCTGTTTTTT. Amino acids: CASSLGLETGELFF.

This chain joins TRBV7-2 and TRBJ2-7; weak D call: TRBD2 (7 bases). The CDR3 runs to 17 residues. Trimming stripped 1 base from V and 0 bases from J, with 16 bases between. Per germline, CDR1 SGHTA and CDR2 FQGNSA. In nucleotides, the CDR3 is TGTGCCAGCAGCTTAGATTTAGGGGGGGCCGGCTCCTACGAGCAGTACTTC. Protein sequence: CASSLDLGGAGSYEQYF.

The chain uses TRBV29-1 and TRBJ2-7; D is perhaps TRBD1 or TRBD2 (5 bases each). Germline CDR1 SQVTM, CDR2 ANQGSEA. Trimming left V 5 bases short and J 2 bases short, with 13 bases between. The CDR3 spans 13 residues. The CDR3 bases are TGCAGCGTTAGTTCACTGGGACCCTACGAGCAGTACTTC. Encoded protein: CSVSSLGPYEQYF.

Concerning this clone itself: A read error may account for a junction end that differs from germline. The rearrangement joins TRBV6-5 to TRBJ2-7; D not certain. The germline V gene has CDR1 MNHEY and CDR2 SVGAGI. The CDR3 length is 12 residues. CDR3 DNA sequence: TGTGCCAGCAGTCCAACAATCGGGCGACCCGTCTTC. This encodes CASSPTIGRPVF.

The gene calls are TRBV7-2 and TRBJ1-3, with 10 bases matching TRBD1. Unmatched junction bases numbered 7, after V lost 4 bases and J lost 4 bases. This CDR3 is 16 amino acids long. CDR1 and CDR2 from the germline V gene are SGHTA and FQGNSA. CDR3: CASSYSGTGDGNTIYF. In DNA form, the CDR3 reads TGTGCCAGCAGCTACTCCGGGACAGGGGACGGAAACACCATATATTTT.

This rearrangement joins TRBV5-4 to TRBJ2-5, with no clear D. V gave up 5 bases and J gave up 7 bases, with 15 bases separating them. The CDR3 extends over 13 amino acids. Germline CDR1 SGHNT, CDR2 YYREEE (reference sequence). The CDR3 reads CASSSDGDGTQYF. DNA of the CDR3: TGTGCCAGCAGTTCCGATGGGGATGGGACCCAGTACTTC.

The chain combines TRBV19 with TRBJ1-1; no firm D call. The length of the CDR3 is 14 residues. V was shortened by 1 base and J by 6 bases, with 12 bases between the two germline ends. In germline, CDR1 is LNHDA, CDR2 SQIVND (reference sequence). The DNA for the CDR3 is TGTGCCAGTAGTATAGTTTCGGGGATGTCTGAAGCTTTCTTT. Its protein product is CASSIVSGMSEAFF.

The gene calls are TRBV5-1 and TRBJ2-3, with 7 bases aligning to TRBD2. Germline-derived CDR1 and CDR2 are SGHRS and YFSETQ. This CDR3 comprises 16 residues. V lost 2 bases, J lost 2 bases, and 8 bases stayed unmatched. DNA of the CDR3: TGCGCCAGCAGCTTTAGGGGCGGGGGATTCACAGATACGCAGTATTTT. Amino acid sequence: CASSFRGGGFTDTQYF.

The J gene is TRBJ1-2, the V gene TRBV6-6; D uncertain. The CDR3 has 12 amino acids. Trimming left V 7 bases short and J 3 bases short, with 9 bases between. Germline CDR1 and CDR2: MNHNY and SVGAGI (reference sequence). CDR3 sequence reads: CASTGDHYGYTF. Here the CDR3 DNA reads TGTGCCAGCACAGGAGATCACTATGGCTACACCTTC.

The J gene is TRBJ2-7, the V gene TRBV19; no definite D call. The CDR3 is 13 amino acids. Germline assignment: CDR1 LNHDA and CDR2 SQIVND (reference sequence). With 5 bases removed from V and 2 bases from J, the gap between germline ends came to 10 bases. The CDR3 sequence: CASSVDVTYEQYF. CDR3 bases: TGTGCCAGTAGTGTCGACGTAACCTACGAGCAGTACTTC. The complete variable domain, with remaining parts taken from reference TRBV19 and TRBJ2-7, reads DGGITQSPKYLFRKEGQNVTLSCEQNLNHDAMYWYRQDPGQGLRLIYYSQIVNDFQKGDIAEGYSVSREKKESFPLTVTSAQKNPTAFYLCASSVDVTYEQYFGPGTRLTVT.

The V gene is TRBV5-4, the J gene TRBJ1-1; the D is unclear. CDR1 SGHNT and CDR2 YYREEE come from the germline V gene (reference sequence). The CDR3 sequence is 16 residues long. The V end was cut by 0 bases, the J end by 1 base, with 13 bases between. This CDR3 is CASSLGYLTRNTEAFF. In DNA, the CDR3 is TGTGCCAGCAGCTTGGGATACCTTACCCGGAACACTGAAGCTTTCTTT.

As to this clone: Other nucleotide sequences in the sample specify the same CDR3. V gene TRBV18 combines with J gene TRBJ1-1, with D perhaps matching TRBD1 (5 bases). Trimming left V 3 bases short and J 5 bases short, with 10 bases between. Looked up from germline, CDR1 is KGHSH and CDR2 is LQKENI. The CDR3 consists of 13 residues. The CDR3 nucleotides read TGTGCCAGCTCACCCGGGACTAGGACTGAAGCTTTCTTT. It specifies CASSPGTRTEAFF. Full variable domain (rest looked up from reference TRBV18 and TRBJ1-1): NAGVMQNPRHLVRRRGQEARLRCSPMKGHSHVYWYRQLPEEGLKFMVYLQKENIIDESGMPKERFSAEFPKEGPSILRIQQVVRGDSAAYFCASSPGTRTEAFFGQGTRLTVV.

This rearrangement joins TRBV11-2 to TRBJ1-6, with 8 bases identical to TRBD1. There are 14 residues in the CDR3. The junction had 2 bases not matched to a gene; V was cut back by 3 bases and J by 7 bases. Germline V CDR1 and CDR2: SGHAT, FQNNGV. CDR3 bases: TGTGCCAGCAGCTTTGACAGGGGAAATTCACCCCTCCACTTT. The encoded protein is CASSFDRGNSPLHF.

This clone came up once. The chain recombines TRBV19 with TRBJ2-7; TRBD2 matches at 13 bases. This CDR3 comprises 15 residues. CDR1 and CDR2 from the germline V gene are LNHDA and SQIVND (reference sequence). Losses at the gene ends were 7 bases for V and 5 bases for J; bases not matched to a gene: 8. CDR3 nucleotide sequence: TGTGCCAGTACCCTGACTAGCGGGGGGCCCGACGAGCAGTACTTC. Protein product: CASTLTSGGPDEQYF. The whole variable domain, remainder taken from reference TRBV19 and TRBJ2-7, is DGGITQSPKYLFRKEGQNVTLSCEQNLNHDAMYWYRQDPGQGLRLIYYSQIVNDFQKGDIAEGYSVSREKKESFPLTVTSAQKNPTAFYLCASTLTSGGPDEQYFGPGTRLTVT.

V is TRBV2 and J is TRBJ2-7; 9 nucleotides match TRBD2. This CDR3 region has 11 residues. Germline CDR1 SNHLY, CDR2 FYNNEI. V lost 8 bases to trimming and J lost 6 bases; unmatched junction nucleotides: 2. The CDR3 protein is CASGTSREQYF. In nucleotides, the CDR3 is TGTGCCAGCGGGACTAGCCGCGAGCAGTACTTC.